These 29 T cell receptor beta chains were all obtained from the same sample, sequenced in a study of shared clonotypes between healthy human individuals (dated by TCRdb to the early 2020s). Libraries were prepared through the immunoSEQ multiplex PCR assay. TCRdb stores this immuneACCESS table with in-frame sequences only. Part of the clones is absent; in the studies checked, under half of the shortfall reflects unresolved V genes, and no reason is known for the rest. Across this sample there are 850,000 to 1,200,000 clones, with 65% to 80% seen only once. Of the sample, approximately 1.3% falls within the top ten clones. Sequences were obtained from memory CD4+ T cells sorted from blood. Sample cell subset or site, as interpreted from the label and publication: CD45RA-negative fraction. All receptors derive from a man aged 18 to 29 in good health.

Remarks on this clone: This CDR3 is also generated by other DNA sequences in the sample. The chain joins TRBV18 to TRBJ2-1; 10 positions match TRBD2. CDR3 size: 15 residues. Germline V gene sequence: CDR1 KGHSH, CDR2 LQKENI. V lost 4 bases and J lost 2; bases outside the gene matches: 2. Written as DNA, the CDR3 is TGTGCCAGCTCACTAGCGGGAGGCCCCTACAATGAGCAGTTCTTC. Its translation: CASSLAGGPYNEQFF.

To note about this clone: This sample also contains other DNA sequences that code for the same CDR3. The gene calls are TRBV11-2 and TRBJ2-1; no firm D call. Germline V gene data show CDR1 as SGHAT and CDR2 as FQNNGV. This CDR3 contains 15 residues. V dropped 1 base and J dropped 0 bases, with 7 bases sitting between them. The CDR3 sequence: CASSLGRSSYNEQFF. Written as DNA, the CDR3 is TGTGCCAGCAGCTTAGGCAGGAGCTCCTACAATGAGCAGTTCTTC.

The CDR3 sequence: CASSSVSVNTQYF. The CDR3 DNA follows: TGCGCCAGCAGCTCCGTTTCCGTGAATACGCAGTATTTT. The chain joins TRBV5-1 to TRBJ2-3, with D uncertain. Trimming shortened V by 3 bases and J by 7 bases, and 12 bases separated the two germline ends. The CDR3 has 13 amino acids. The germline gives CDR1 SGHRS, CDR2 YFSETQ.

This clone was recorded at least ten times. V and J are TRBV6-5 and TRBJ1-6; 7 bases agree with TRBD1. The germline CDR1 and CDR2 sequences are MNHEY and SVGAGI. The CDR3 runs to 14 residues. V shed 5 bases and J 7 bases; nucleotides not matched to a gene: 5. Here the CDR3 reads CASSPQGQNSPLHF. The CDR3 nucleotides are TGTGCCAGCAGTCCACAGGGGCAGAATTCACCCCTCCACTTT.

CDR3 residues: CASSLMGTSGGRTDTQYF. CDR3 sequence (DNA): TGCGCCAGCAGCTTGATGGGGACTAGCGGGGGTCGGACAGATACGCAGTATTTT. The V and J genes are TRBV5-1 and TRBJ2-3; TRBD2 matches at 14 bases. Germline V lookup: CDR1 SGHRS, CDR2 YFSETQ. The junction had 7 bases not matched to a gene; V was cut back by 1 base and J by 3 bases. The CDR3 consists of 18 residues.

This chain's CDR3 is CASSDGLAGPYEQYF. The CDR3 nucleotides read TGTGCCAGCAGTGACGGACTAGCGGGACCCTACGAGCAGTACTTC. This chain connects TRBV6-1 to TRBJ2-7; 12 nucleotides line up with TRBD2. Germline V gene data show CDR1 as MNHNS and CDR2 as SASEGT. This CDR3 spans 15 amino acids. Trimming cost V 3 bases and J 2 bases; bases outside gene matches: 2.

The chain joins TRBV27 to TRBJ1-2; the D gene is possibly TRBD1 (5 bases). The germline gives CDR1 MNHEY, CDR2 SMNVEV (reference sequence). V was shortened by 1 base and J by 4 bases, with 13 bases between the two germline ends. CDR3 length: 15 amino acids. The CDR3 here is CASSLYGTGGYGYTF. The CDR3, as DNA: TGTGCCAGCAGTTTATACGGGACTGGGGGCTATGGCTACACCTTC.

This chain links TRBV9 with TRBJ2-5; D is undetermined. The length of the CDR3 is 14 residues. The germline V and J ends were trimmed by 0 bases and 5 bases, with 11 bases remaining between them. Per germline, CDR1 SGDLS and CDR2 YYNGEE. CDR3 region: CASSVEPFRETQYF. The CDR3 region has the DNA TGTGCCAGCAGCGTAGAGCCGTTTAGGGAGACCCAGTACTTC.

This clone has a handful of counts. The sample has other DNA sequences that encode this CDR3 too. In DNA, the CDR3 is TGTGCCAGCTCGCCCGACAGGAGCTCCTACGAGCAGTACTTC. It yields the protein CASSPDRSSYEQYF. The chain employs TRBV18 and TRBJ2-7, with D tentatively TRBD1 (6 bases). Trimming took 6 bases from V and 0 from J, leaving 12 bases between them. Germline V CDR1 and CDR2: KGHSH, LQKENI. This CDR3 has 14 residues.

The chain employs TRBV28 and TRBJ1-2; D gene unclear. V was shortened by 5 bases and J by 8 bases, with 18 bases between the two germline ends. The germline gives CDR1 MDHEN, CDR2 SYDVKM. The CDR3 loop spans 14 amino acids. The CDR3 is CASSQSPGPLGYTF. CDR3 nucleotides: TGTGCCAGCAGTCAAAGCCCAGGCCCCTTAGGCTACACCTTC.

The J gene is TRBJ1-2, the V gene TRBV5-1; D unresolved. The germline V gene encodes CDR1 SGHRS and CDR2 YFSETQ. The CDR3 loop spans 14 amino acids. V was shortened by 2 bases and J by 0 bases, with 8 bases between the two germline ends. The CDR3 coding sequence is TGCGCCAGCAGCTTAGACCAGGCTAACTATGGCTACACCTTC. Translated, it gives CASSLDQANYGYTF. The full variable domain, in which reference TRBV5-1 and TRBJ1-2 provide the parts outside the CDR3, is KAGVTQTPRYLIKTRGQQVTLSCSPISGHRSVSWYQQTPGQGLQFLFEYFSETQRNKGNFPGRFSGRQFSNSRSEMNVSTLELGDSALYLCASSLDQANYGYTFGSGTRLTVV.

The CDR3: CASSLRGTYGNQPQHF. CDR3 DNA: TGTGCCAGCAGTTTACGGGGGACCTATGGCAATCAGCCCCAGCATTTT. The rearrangement links TRBV27 to TRBJ1-5; D may be TRBD1 (5 bases). The V end lost 2 bases, the J end lost 2 bases, and 13 bases lay between the germline ends. This CDR3 is built from 16 residues. Per the germline V gene, CDR1 is MNHEY and CDR2 is SMNVEV (reference sequence).

The sample holds many counts of this clone. This sequence joins TRBV30 and TRBJ2-3, with 13 bases matching TRBD2. This CDR3 is 14 amino acids long. CDR1 is GTSNPN and CDR2 is SVGIG in the germline V gene (reference sequence). The V and J ends lost 5 bases and 3 bases, in that order; junction bases with no gene match: 2. The CDR3 loop reads CAWGTSGTTDTQYF. The CDR3 DNA is TGTGCCTGGGGGACTAGCGGGACAACAGATACGCAGTATTTT.

The chain is built from TRBV19 and TRBJ1-1, with TRBD1 matching over 9 bases. With 6 bases clipped from V and 3 bases from J, the junction kept 8 bases outside the gene matches. CDR1 and CDR2 from the germline V gene are LNHDA and SQIVND (reference sequence). The CDR3 extends over 15 amino acids. The CDR3 sequence is CASSGQGTRDTEAFF. The DNA for the CDR3 is TGTGCCAGTAGCGGACAGGGGACGCGTGACACTGAAGCTTTCTTT.

The chain carries TRBV6-1 and TRBJ2-7; no clear D gene. The CDR3 contains 12 residues. Trimming took 10 bases from V and 0 from J, leaving 10 bases between them. Germline CDR1 is MNHNS and CDR2 is SASEGT. CDR3 region: CAISADSYEQYF. CDR3 bases: TGTGCCATTTCGGCAGACTCCTACGAGCAGTACTTC.

In its sample, this clone was seen many times. The V and J genes are TRBV5-5 and TRBJ2-6, with TRBD1 identical over 12 bases. The CDR3 has 19 residues. After removal of 1 base from V and 2 bases from J, the junction contained 7 bases not matched to a gene. Germline lookup yields CDR1 SGHKS and CDR2 YYEKEE (reference sequence). The CDR3 coding sequence is TGTGCCAGCAGCTTGAACCCCGGGACAGGGGGCGCTGGGGCCAACGTCCTGACTTTC. Encoded protein: CASSLNPGTGGAGANVLTF.

The V gene is TRBV12-5, the J gene TRBJ2-3, with 8 bases identical to TRBD1. Germline V lookup: CDR1 LGHNT, CDR2 FRNRAP. CDR3 length: 14 residues. After removal of 5 bases from V and 3 bases from J, the junction contained 4 bases not matched to a gene. Here the CDR3 DNA reads TGTGCTAGTGGTCGGGGACAGGTGACAGATACGCAGTATTTT. It yields the protein CASGRGQVTDTQYF. The whole variable domain, remainder taken from reference TRBV12-5 and TRBJ2-3, is DARVTQTPRHKVTEMGQEVTMRCQPILGHNTVFWYRQTMMQGLELLAYFRNRAPLDDSGMPKDRFSAEMPDATLATLKIQPSEPRDSAVYFCASGRGQVTDTQYFGPGTRLTVL.

This clone was found once. J is TRBJ1-5 and V is TRBV19, with a weak D call TRBD1 (5 bases). Deletions cut 1 base from V and 0 bases from J, with 13 bases between. Germline V lookup: CDR1 LNHDA, CDR2 SQIVND (reference sequence). There are 17 residues in the CDR3. For the CDR3, the DNA is TGTGCCAGTAGTATAGCCGGGGACGGTTATAGCAATCAGCCCCAGCATTTT. It codes for CASSIAGDGYSNQPQHF.

A single count supports this clone. The J gene is TRBJ1-5, the V gene TRBV6-1; D unresolved. The CDR3 totals 14 residues. The V gene lost 7 bases and the J gene lost 3 bases, with 13 bases spanning the gap. The V gene's germline CDR1 is MNHNS and CDR2 SASEGT. The CDR3: CASKGTDFNQPQHF. Here the CDR3 DNA reads TGTGCCAGCAAAGGAACCGACTTCAATCAGCCCCAGCATTTT.

The V gene is TRBV29-1, the J gene TRBJ2-7; no reliable D call. CDR3 length: 14 residues. The V gene lost 4 bases and the J gene lost 0 bases, with 13 bases spanning the gap. CDR1 SQVTM and CDR2 ANQGSEA come from the germline V gene. DNA for the CDR3: TGCAGCGTTGTCGATAGGACCTTCTCCTACGAGCAGTACTTC. This codes for CSVVDRTFSYEQYF.

In the case of this clone: The identical CDR3 is also encoded by other nucleotide sequences in the sample. The chain has TRBV7-2 and TRBJ2-3, with D unresolved. The V and J ends lost 5 bases and 0 bases respectively, with 9 bases between them. The CDR3 is made up of 14 amino acids. Germline V gene data show CDR1 as SGHTA and CDR2 as FQGNSA. CDR3 protein: CASSLGLSTDTQYF. The CDR3 bases are TGTGCCAGCAGCCTGGGGTTGAGCACAGATACGCAGTATTTT.

The V gene is TRBV10-3, the J gene TRBJ2-7; D uncertain. Germline loops: CDR1 ENHRY, CDR2 SYGVKD. CDR3 size: 13 residues. Trimming shortened V by 0 bases and J by 3 bases, and 6 bases separated the two germline ends. Here the CDR3 DNA reads TGTGCCATCAGTGAGTCGATCCTCTACGAGCAGTACTTC. Protein: CAISESILYEQYF.

The rearrangement links TRBV27 to TRBJ1-2; D possibly corresponds to TRBD1 (5 bases). Trimming shortened V by 2 bases and J by 4 bases, and 14 bases separated the two germline ends. Germline values: CDR1 MNHEY, CDR2 SMNVEV (reference sequence). This CDR3 contains 15 residues. CDR3: CASSLAWGRAYGYTF. In DNA, the CDR3 is TGTGCCAGCAGTTTAGCGTGGGGGAGAGCCTATGGCTACACCTTC.

This clone was observed a few times. A much larger clone lies one base from this, so it may be a read error. V is TRBV2 and J is TRBJ2-7, with 8 positions matching TRBD1. The length of the CDR3 is 13 residues. Germline values: CDR1 SNHLY, CDR2 FYNNEI. V lost 6 bases and J lost 2; bases outside the gene matches: 3. The CDR3 coding sequence is TGTGCCAGCAGCGCGGGACAGGCCTACGAGCAGTACTTC. Translating it yields CASSAGQAYEQYF.

The chain recombines TRBV11-3 with TRBJ2-7; 7 bases are shared with TRBD1. The V and J ends lost 4 bases and 4 bases, in that order; junction bases with no gene match: 1. In germline, CDR1 is SGHNT, CDR2 YENEEA. CDR3 length: 12 amino acids. CDR3: CASSSTGYEQYF. The CDR3 region has the DNA TGTGCCAGCAGCTCGACAGGGTACGAGCAGTACTTC.

The table lists this clone with a count of one. The chain combines TRBV13 with TRBJ2-1; 12 bases are a match to TRBD2. Trimming took 4 bases from V and 8 from J; bases not matched to a gene: 12. CDR3 length: 17 residues. Germline CDR1 PRHDT, CDR2 FYEKMQ (reference sequence). The CDR3 here is CASSSGLAGTRTHEQFF. The CDR3 nucleotides read TGTGCCAGCAGCTCTGGACTAGCGGGGACAAGGACCCATGAGCAGTTCTTC. The entire variable domain, with the rest obtained from reference TRBV13 and TRBJ2-1, is as follows: AAGVIQSPRHLIKEKRETATLKCYPIPRHDTVYWYQQGPGQDPQFLISFYEKMQSDKGSIPDRFSAQQFSDYHSELNMSSLELGDSALYFCASSSGLAGTRTHEQFFGPGTRLTVL.

This sequence joins TRBV4-1 and TRBJ2-7, with TRBD1 matching over 9 bases. J gave up 3 bases and V 0 bases, and 3 bases lay outside the gene matches. This CDR3 region has 15 residues. Germline V lookup: CDR1 MGHRA, CDR2 YSYEKL. DNA for the CDR3: TGCGCCAGCAGCCAAGAGCGGGACAGGGTCTACGAGCAGTACTTC. This gives the protein CASSQERDRVYEQYF.

The table lists this clone with a few counts. This chain connects TRBV7-2 to TRBJ1-2; no definite D call. Germline V lookup: CDR1 SGHTA, CDR2 FQGNSA. The CDR3 runs 16 residues. The germline V and J ends were trimmed by 6 bases and 2 bases, with 19 bases remaining between them. The CDR3: CASSSNSPAVNYGYTF. In DNA, the CDR3 is TGTGCCAGCAGTTCAAACTCCCCTGCCGTGAACTATGGCTACACCTTC.

The gene calls are TRBV20-1 and TRBJ2-3; D is uncertain. The CDR3 has 10 residues. Germline V gives CDR1 DFQATT, CDR2 SNEGSKA (reference sequence). Trimming removed 6 bases at V and 5 bases at J, with 6 bases between. CDR3 sequence: CSASKDTQYF. In DNA form, the CDR3 reads TGCAGTGCAAGTAAAGATACGCAGTATTTT.